The clone carrying this T cell receptor beta chain turned up a few times. Its cognate antigen is unknown. Single cDNA molecules in the library carried unique molecular identifiers attached during preparation. From the RACE reads, TCRdb called clonotypes with MiXCR, one entry per CDR3 protein. Among roughly 120,000 distinct CDR3 sequences listed, 12% were seen once. These data are taken from a study of human T cells and chemical hapten exposure. Across the whole study: Alopecia areata, totalis or universalis was found in mostly female patients. Study results and caveats: With regard to DPC sensitization, TCRs above 1 in 1000 frequency did not change. Controls had significantly fewer large CDR3 similarity clusters than were formed by expanded TCRs.

Time point specified: patch test 1, 2 weeks after DPC sensitization. Treatment noted: therapeutic diphenylcyclopropenone sensitization with weekly scalp DPC. CDR1 is SNHLY, CDR2 FYNNEI, per germline. The V and J ends lost 7 bases and 0 bases respectively, with 13 bases between them. The CDR3 is 15 amino acids. The chain employs TRBV2 and TRBJ2-1; a weak D match, TRBD2 (5 bases). This TCR was sampled from a woman in her forties or fifties with alopecia areata. Some clones in this sample may be carry-over from other donors' samples. Material: whole blood, obtained in connection with sensitization to the hapten diphenylcyclopropenone (DPC). The CDR3 nucleotides are TGTGCCAGCATATTGCGGGCCGGCTCCTACAATGAGCAGTTCTTC. It is translated as CASILRAGSYNEQFF.